The 23 T cell receptor beta chains below come from one sample, sequenced in a study of Graves' ophthalmopathy and Graves' hyperthyroidism. RNA transcripts yielded amplified TCR beta CDR3 regions. HTBI primers were used in a first-round RT-PCR, which preceded a second-round multiplex PCR. MiXCR, run by TCRdb on the multiplex PCR reads, gives a single entry per CDR3 protein. Seen here are about 550,000 distinct CDR3 sequences, less than 40% observed once, and the top ten hold approximately 4.1%. Source material: peripheral blood or thyroid tissue (not recorded which). Receptors were obtained from an adult man with Graves' hyperthyroidism.

The rearrangement links TRBV20-1 to TRBJ2-7, with a weak D call TRBD1 (5 bases). Trimming stripped 7 bases from V and 3 bases from J, with 13 bases between. In germline, CDR1 is DFQATT, CDR2 SNEGSKA (reference sequence). The CDR3 has 12 amino acids. The CDR3 DNA follows: TGCAGTGAAAGTGGCAGGGACTACGAGCAGTACTTC. Protein sequence: CSESGRDYEQYF.

This clonotype appeared many times. CDR3 sequence reads: CASSETGSYGYTF. For the CDR3, the DNA is TGCGCCAGCAGCGAGACAGGGAGCTATGGCTACACCTTC. V gene TRBV10-1 combines with J gene TRBJ1-2; TRBD1 aligns across 7 bases. CDR3 length: 13 residues. Germline V gene data show CDR1 as WNHNN and CDR2 as SYGVQD (reference sequence). V trimming: 6 bases; J trimming: 4 bases; junction bases outside the gene matches: 5.

This clonotype appeared many times. The gene calls are TRBV24-1 and TRBJ2-5; 12 nucleotides align to TRBD2. V dropped 4 bases and J dropped 2; count of bases not matched to a gene: 4. Germline loops: CDR1 KGHDR, CDR2 SFDVKD. The CDR3 extends over 16 amino acids. CDR3 nucleotides: TGTGCCACCAGTGACCCCGGGACTAGCGGGCAAGAGACCCAGTACTTC. It encodes CATSDPGTSGQETQYF.

The chain links TRBV7-6 to TRBJ2-7; D may be TRBD1 (6 bases). Trimming shortened V by 3 bases and J by 3 bases, and 15 bases separated the two germline ends. Germline V gene sequence: CDR1 SGHVS, CDR2 FNYEAQ. The CDR3 contains 15 residues. The CDR3 nucleotides read TGTGCCAGCAGCTTTTTGTCAGGGGATAACTACGAGCAGTACTTC. It is translated as CASSFLSGDNYEQYF.

This clonotype was counted many times. The chain has TRBV10-3 and TRBJ1-2; TRBD1 aligns across 7 bases. V was clipped by 10 bases and J by 0 bases; unmatched bases: 8. CDR3 length equals 14 residues. Germline CDR1 ENHRY, CDR2 SYGVKD. The CDR3 protein is CATPDRTTNYGYTF. In DNA, the CDR3 is TGTGCCACACCGGACAGGACCACTAACTATGGCTACACCTTC.

This clonotype has only a few counts. The rearrangement joins TRBV3-1 to TRBJ2-5; possibly TRBD1 or TRBD2 for D (5 bases each). Germline CDR1 is LGHDT and CDR2 is YNNKEL (reference sequence). Trimming shortened V by 5 bases and J by 4 bases, and 14 bases separated the two germline ends. The CDR3 runs to 14 residues. The CDR3 loop reads CASSISLGAETQYF. CDR3 sequence (DNA): TGTGCCAGCAGCATCTCACTAGGGGCAGAGACCCAGTACTTC.

As DNA, the CDR3 is TGTGCCAGCAGCTTAGGTGTCGGGTACACAGATACGCAGTATTTT. Residues: CASSLGVGYTDTQYF. This chain links TRBV7-2 with TRBJ2-3; D not resolved. Trimming pared 1 base from V and 2 bases from J, leaving 10 bases between. The germline V gene has CDR1 SGHTA and CDR2 FQGNSA. The length of the CDR3 is 15 residues. Together with reference TRBV7-2 and TRBJ2-3, the CDR3 gives the full variable domain: GAGVSQSPSNKVTEKGKDVELRCDPISGHTALYWYRQSLGQGLEFLIYFQGNSAPDKSGLPSDRFSAERTGGSVSTLTIQRTQQEDSAVYLCASSLGVGYTDTQYFGPGTRLTVL.

The chain is built from TRBV2 and TRBJ2-7, with TRBD1 as a possible D gene (6 bases). This CDR3 comprises 14 residues. The V end lost 6 bases, the J end lost 5 bases, and 17 bases lay between the germline ends. CDR1 is SNHLY and CDR2 is FYNNEI in the germline V gene. In nucleotides, the CDR3 is TGTGCCAGCAGGGACAGCACAGGTCGGGACGAGCAGTACTTC. This translates into CASRDSTGRDEQYF.

In regard to this clonotype: A much bigger clone sits one base away, suggesting this may be a read error. The chain recombines TRBV11-3 with TRBJ1-1; D call uncertain. Germline V lookup: CDR1 SGHNT, CDR2 YENEEA. The germline V and J ends were trimmed by 7 bases and 2 bases, with 11 bases remaining between them. The CDR3 contains 13 residues. CDR3 DNA: TGTGCCAGCATCTCCTCCGATAACACTGAAGCTTTCTTT. Residues: CASISSDNTEAFF.

The gene calls are TRBV7-2 and TRBJ1-4; D perhaps matches TRBD1 (5 bases). Trimming removed 5 bases at V and 8 bases at J, with 21 bases between. This CDR3 has 16 amino acids. The germline V gene has CDR1 SGHTA and CDR2 FQGNSA. Here the CDR3 DNA reads TGTGCCAGCAGCCCCGGGGACCAACCCGGGGAAGAAAAACTGTTTTTT. This encodes CASSPGDQPGEEKLFF.

The sample holds a few counts of this clonotype. The chain couples TRBV6-5 to TRBJ1-1; TRBD1 might be the D (5 bases). Trimming removed 0 bases at V and 6 bases at J, with 11 bases between. The CDR3 runs to 14 residues. From germline, CDR1 is MNHEY and CDR2 SVGAGI. The CDR3 loop is CASSYSGREAEAFF. The CDR3 nucleotides read TGTGCCAGCAGTTACTCCGGCAGGGAGGCTGAAGCTTTCTTT.

The chain employs TRBV19 and TRBJ2-7; 7 bases fit TRBD2. CDR1 is LNHDA, CDR2 SQIVND, per germline (reference sequence). J gave up 4 bases and V 3 bases, and 6 bases lay outside the gene matches. This CDR3 region has 14 residues. The CDR3 loop reads CASSIIGRGYEQYF. The DNA for the CDR3 is TGTGCCAGTAGTATTATCGGGCGGGGGTACGAGCAGTACTTC.

The gene calls are TRBV7-9 and TRBJ1-2; D remains unclear. V lost 4 bases to trimming and J lost 6 bases, with 15 bases between them. There are 14 residues in the CDR3. CDR1 SEHNR and CDR2 FQNEAQ come from the germline V gene (reference sequence). The CDR3 DNA reads TGTGCCAGCAGCTCTACATGGGAAGAAGATGGCTACACCTTC. Translating gives CASSSTWEEDGYTF.

J is TRBJ1-2 and V is TRBV7-9; weak D call: TRBD1 (6 bases). Per the germline V gene, CDR1 is SEHNR and CDR2 is FQNEAQ (reference sequence). The CDR3 is made up of 17 amino acids. V was trimmed by 5 bases and J by 7 bases, leaving 26 bases between them. Written as DNA, the CDR3 is TGTGCCAGCAGCCTAAGATCAGGGGTCGACACCGGGGCTGGCTACACCTTC. It codes for CASSLRSGVDTGAGYTF.

This clonotype has ten or more counts. V is TRBV7-2 and J is TRBJ2-5, with 11 bases that match TRBD2. This CDR3 is built from 19 residues. Losses at the gene ends were 5 bases for V and 1 base for J; bases not matched to a gene: 15. The V gene's germline CDR1 is SGHTA and CDR2 FQGNSA. CDR3 loop: CASSVGPSGGMGSQETQYF. CDR3 DNA: TGTGCCAGCAGCGTGGGTCCTAGCGGGGGGATGGGGAGCCAAGAGACCCAGTACTTC.

The chain couples TRBV7-9 to TRBJ2-2, with D perhaps TRBD1 (5 bases). The germline CDR1 and CDR2 sequences are SEHNR and FQNEAQ (reference sequence). The CDR3 runs 13 residues. Trimming cost V 5 bases and J 6 bases, with 10 bases left between them. The CDR3 here is CASSKGKAGELFF. The CDR3 DNA is TGTGCCAGCAGCAAGGGGAAGGCCGGGGAGCTGTTTTTT. The entire variable domain, with the rest obtained from reference TRBV7-9 and TRBJ2-2, is as follows: DTGVSQNPRHKITKRGQNVTFRCDPISEHNRLYWYRQTLGQGPEFLTYFQNEAQLEKSRLLSDRFSAERPKGSFSTLEIQRTEQGDSAMYLCASSKGKAGELFFGEGSRLTVL.

The J gene is TRBJ2-5, the V gene TRBV4-2, with TRBD2 matching over 13 bases. From germline, CDR1 is LGHNA and CDR2 YNFKEQ. This CDR3 region has 16 residues. J was trimmed by 2 bases and V by 1 base; bases with no gene match: 1. The CDR3 region has the DNA TGTGCCAGCAGCCAAGCGGGACTAGCGGGACAAGAGACCCAGTACTTC. It encodes CASSQAGLAGQETQYF.

As for this clonotype: A read error may be the cause here, since a much bigger clone is one base away. J is TRBJ2-2 and V is TRBV7-2, with 12 bases lining up with TRBD1. CDR3 length: 17 amino acids. V lost 3 bases to trimming and J lost 6 bases; unmatched junction nucleotides: 8. The germline V gene encodes CDR1 SGHTA and CDR2 FQGNSA. Written as DNA, the CDR3 is TGTGCCAGCAGCTTGCCGGGACAGGGGGCGTTGGCCGGGGAGCTGTTTTTT. This encodes CASSLPGQGALAGELFF. The full variable domain, its missing parts supplied by reference TRBV7-2 and TRBJ2-2, is GAGVSQSPSNKVTEKGKDVELRCDPISGHTALYWYRQSLGQGLEFLIYFQGNSAPDKSGLPSDRFSAERTGGSVSTLTIQRTQQEDSAVYLCASSLPGQGALAGELFFGEGSRLTVL.

To note about this clonotype: One end of the junction is discordant with germline, which a read error may explain. V and J are TRBV7-9 and TRBJ1-5; TRBD1 is a possible D gene (6 bases). This CDR3 has 15 residues. From germline, CDR1 is SEHNR and CDR2 FQNEAQ (reference sequence). The CDR3 bases are TGTGCCGGCAGCTTGGGCCTAGGGGGGAATCAGCCCCAGCATTTT. This encodes CAGSLGLGGNQPQHF.

The table lists this clonotype with many counts. The chain is built from TRBV20-1 and TRBJ1-5, with D hard to call. The CDR3 consists of 17 residues. Trimming removed 2 bases at V and 0 bases at J, with 17 bases between. Germline V CDR1 and CDR2: DFQATT, SNEGSKA (reference sequence). Written as DNA, the CDR3 is TGCAGTGCTAGACCCGATACTGTATCGTATAGCAATCAGCCCCAGCATTTT. This codes for CSARPDTVSYSNQPQHF.

The table lists this clonotype with a few counts. A much larger clonotype is one base distant, so this may be a read error. The rearrangement links TRBV6-6 to TRBJ1-2; tentative D call: TRBD1 (6 bases). V was clipped by 8 bases and J by 4 bases, with 11 bases between them. The CDR3 runs to 12 residues. Germline V lookup: CDR1 MNHNY, CDR2 SVGAGI (reference sequence). In DNA form, the CDR3 reads TGTGCCAGCGGGGGCCCTGCCTATGGCTACACCTTC. This encodes CASGGPAYGYTF.

The chain is built from TRBV5-1 and TRBJ2-7; a possible D gene is TRBD1 (5 bases). V dropped 2 bases and J dropped 0 bases, with 9 bases sitting between them. The germline V gene has CDR1 SGHRS and CDR2 YFSETQ. This CDR3 is built from 14 residues. CDR3 in amino acids: CASSFDSISYEQYF. DNA for the CDR3: TGCGCCAGCAGCTTCGACAGCATCTCCTACGAGCAGTACTTC.

The rearrangement links TRBV20-1 to TRBJ2-5; TRBD1 matches at 8 bases. Germline-derived CDR1 and CDR2 are DFQATT and SNEGSKA (reference sequence). This CDR3 has 13 amino acids. In DNA form, the CDR3 reads TGCAGACCGACAGGGGTCAGTACAGATACGCAGTACTTC. Translating gives CRPTGVSTDTQYF.